Below are 20 T cell receptor beta chains sequenced from a single sample in a study of blood T cell repertoires in COVID-19. Sequencing was performed with immunoSEQ multiplex PCR; in TCRdb, only in-frame clones are kept and a portion is missing. Of some 200,000 clones listed, approximately 87% were seen once; the top ten hold 3% to 3.5%. Sequenced material: PBMCs or T cells enriched from blood (not recorded which). These receptors all stem from a woman aged 45-65 years in a cohort exposed to, infected with or recovered from COVID-19 (not recorded which).

The chain employs TRBV18 and TRBJ1-6, with D perhaps matching TRBD1 (5 bases). The CDR3 contains 16 residues. Germline V CDR1 and CDR2: KGHSH, LQKENI. Trimming shortened V by 4 bases and J by 7 bases, and 17 bases separated the two germline ends. CDR3 residues: CASSLGGGGTNSPLHF. CDR3 nucleotide sequence: TGTGCCAGCTCACTGGGTGGCGGGGGAACGAATTCACCCCTCCACTTT.

The V call is TRBV4-1, the J call TRBJ1-1; D unclear. The germline CDR1 and CDR2 sequences are MGHRA and YSYEKL. The CDR3 consists of 15 residues. V was cut by 0 bases and J by 3 bases, with 11 bases left in between. The CDR3: CASSQDNQVDTEAFF. CDR3 in DNA: TGCGCCAGCAGCCAAGACAACCAGGTGGACACTGAAGCTTTCTTT.

This clone was observed a single time. V is TRBV12-3 or TRBV12-4 and J is TRBJ1-6; D unclear. This CDR3 is 13 amino acids long. V was shortened by 6 bases and J by 7 bases, with 10 bases between the two germline ends. CDR3 sequence (DNA): TGTGCCAGCAGGCGCGGTGCAAATTCACCCCTCCACTTT. Amino acid sequence: CASRRGANSPLHF.

This clone was observed a few times. The chain employs TRBV19 and TRBJ1-6; a weak D match, TRBD1 (6 bases). CDR1 and CDR2 (germline): LNHDA, SQIVND (reference sequence). V lost 3 bases to trimming and J lost 4 bases, with 10 bases between them. The CDR3 sequence is 15 residues long. The CDR3 sequence: CASSIGTSYNSPLHF. CDR3 coding DNA: TGTGCCAGTAGTATCGGGACATCTTATAATTCACCCCTCCACTTT.

V and J are TRBV30 and TRBJ1-4; TRBD1 aligns across 8 bases. After removal of 1 base from V and 2 bases from J, the junction contained 21 bases not matched to a gene. Germline CDR1 is GTSNPN and CDR2 is SVGIG (reference sequence). The CDR3 length is 21 residues. The CDR3 reads CAWSAVGGWTGQRKTNEKLFF. CDR3 sequence (DNA): TGTGCCTGGAGTGCAGTCGGGGGTTGGACAGGGCAGAGAAAGACTAATGAAAAACTGTTTTTT.

The V and J genes are TRBV9 and TRBJ2-3; D is uncertain. The CDR3 is made up of 14 amino acids. CDR1 is SGDLS and CDR2 is YYNGEE in the germline V gene. Deletions cut 0 bases from V and 2 bases from J, with 7 bases between. The DNA for the CDR3 is TGTGCCAGCAGCGTAGATGACATCACAGATACGCAGTATTTT. It specifies CASSVDDITDTQYF.

CDR3 nucleotides: TGTGCCAGCAGCCATGGGACTAGCGGAGACCAAGAGACCCAGTACTTC. It codes for CASSHGTSGDQETQYF. The chain joins TRBV4-2 to TRBJ2-5, with 11 bases that match TRBD2. The CDR3 is 16 amino acids. The germline V gene has CDR1 LGHNA and CDR2 YNFKEQ. With 3 bases clipped from V and 0 bases from J, the junction kept 3 bases outside the gene matches.

The chain uses TRBV4-3 and TRBJ1-4, with D possibly being TRBD1 (6 bases). Trimming removed 0 bases at V and 7 bases at J, with 9 bases between. CDR1 LGHNA and CDR2 YSLEER come from the germline V gene. The CDR3 length is 14 residues. This CDR3 reads CASSQEGGREKLFF. CDR3 DNA sequence: TGCGCCAGCAGCCAAGAAGGGGGTCGTGAAAAACTGTTTTTT.

The genes are TRBV2 and TRBJ1-6; TRBD1 is a possible D gene (6 bases). Germline V gives CDR1 SNHLY, CDR2 FYNNEI. This CDR3 comprises 14 residues. Trimming took off 6 bases at V and 7 bases at J, with 13 bases between the two ends. The chain's CDR3 is CASRYRELNSPLHF. CDR3 sequence (DNA): TGTGCCAGCAGATACAGGGAGTTGAATTCACCCCTCCACTTT.

This clone came up once. This chain links TRBV3-1 (or the pseudogene TRBV3-2) with TRBJ1-3; 7 nucleotides agree with TRBD1. CDR1 and CDR2 from the germline V gene are LGHDT and YNNKEL (reference sequence). The ends lost 5 bases at V and 0 bases at J; junction bases unmatched: 4. The CDR3 is 15 amino acids. The CDR3 DNA sequence: TGTGCCAGCAGCTCGCAGGGGGGCTCTGGAAACACCATATATTTT. This translates into CASSSQGGSGNTIYF.

This rearrangement joins TRBV9 to TRBJ1-1, with TRBD1 as a possible D gene (5 bases). The CDR3 is made up of 16 amino acids. V shed 4 bases and J shed 1 base, with 17 bases lying between them. Germline V lookup: CDR1 SGDLS, CDR2 YYNGEE. The CDR3 region is CASSFINRPANTEAFF. The DNA for the CDR3 is TGTGCCAGCAGCTTCATTAACAGGCCGGCGAACACTGAAGCTTTCTTT.

The chain recombines TRBV5-6 with TRBJ1-1; D ambiguous. The V gene's germline CDR1 is SGHDT and CDR2 YYEEEE. With 0 bases removed from V and 1 base from J, the gap between germline ends came to 7 bases. The CDR3 has 14 amino acids. CDR3 in amino acids: CASSLVSGNTEAFF. CDR3 bases: TGTGCCAGCAGCTTGGTGTCGGGGAACACTGAAGCTTTCTTT.

V usage is TRBV5-4 and J usage is TRBJ1-6; possible D gene TRBD1, 5 bases. CDR1 is SGHNT, CDR2 YYREEE, per germline (reference sequence). The CDR3 runs to 16 residues. Trimming took 3 bases from V and 8 from J, leaving 18 bases between them. The CDR3 loop is CASSSPSGGRDSPLHF. In DNA, the CDR3 is TGTGCCAGCAGCTCCCCTTCCGGGGGTAGGGATTCACCCCTCCACTTT.

J is TRBJ2-7 and V is TRBV28, with TRBD2 matching over 7 bases. Unmatched junction bases numbered 6, after V lost 6 bases and J lost 7 bases. This CDR3 has 12 residues. Germline V gives CDR1 MDHEN, CDR2 SYDVKM. CDR3 bases: TGTGCCAGCAGAGCGGGACTTGTAGAGCAGTACTTC. Protein: CASRAGLVEQYF.

The rearrangement links TRBV7-3 to TRBJ1-1, with D unresolved. Trimming removed 1 base from V and 0 bases from J, with 12 bases in between. Per the germline V gene, CDR1 is SGHTA and CDR2 is FQGTGA. This CDR3 region has 16 residues. CDR3 in amino acids: CASSLNAAGMNTEAFF. CDR3 sequence (DNA): TGTGCCAGCAGCTTAAACGCCGCGGGAATGAACACTGAAGCTTTCTTT.

Only one count was recorded for this clone. This sequence joins TRBV5-4 and TRBJ1-1, with a possible D match to TRBD1 (6 bases). The CDR3 contains 12 residues. V dropped 8 bases and J dropped 4 bases, with 12 bases sitting between them. CDR1 SGHNT and CDR2 YYREEE come from the germline V gene (reference sequence). This chain's CDR3 is CARCRGATEAFF. CDR3 sequence (DNA): TGTGCCAGATGCAGGGGTGCCACTGAAGCTTTCTTT.

The J gene is TRBJ2-2, the V gene TRBV5-1; TRBD2 might be the D (6 bases). Trimming removed 0 bases at V and 6 bases at J, with 6 bases between. Germline-derived CDR1 and CDR2 are SGHRS and YFSETQ. This CDR3 region has 13 residues. The CDR3 sequence is CASSLGGAGELFF. CDR3 nucleotides: TGCGCCAGCAGCTTGGGGGGGGCCGGGGAGCTGTTTTTT.

This clone turned up a few times. The rearrangement uses TRBV25-1 and TRBJ1-1; D gene ambiguous. Germline loops: CDR1 MGHDK, CDR2 SYGVNS. This CDR3 spans 14 amino acids. V was clipped by 1 base and J by 0 bases, with 6 bases between them. The CDR3 loop reads CASSEWEMNTEAFF. DNA for the CDR3: TGTGCCAGCAGTGAATGGGAGATGAACACTGAAGCTTTCTTT.

The rearrangement joins TRBV19 to TRBJ2-4; TRBD1 aligns across 10 bases. The length of the CDR3 is 14 residues. Germline V lookup: CDR1 LNHDA, CDR2 SQIVND (reference sequence). The junction had 4 bases not matched to a gene; V was cut back by 3 bases and J by 8 bases. As DNA, the CDR3 is TGTGCCAGTAGTATCCGGGACAGGGGTGACATTCAGTACTTC. Protein product: CASSIRDRGDIQYF. Full variable domain (remainder filled in from reference TRBV19 and TRBJ2-4): DGGITQSPKYLFRKEGQNVTLSCEQNLNHDAMYWYRQDPGQGLRLIYYSQIVNDFQKGDIAEGYSVSREKKESFPLTVTSAQKNPTAFYLCASSIRDRGDIQYFGAGTRLSVL.

This chain connects TRBV7-2 to TRBJ2-2, with a possible D match to TRBD1 (5 bases). The CDR3 extends over 16 amino acids. V was pared by 5 bases and J by 8 bases, with 21 bases between. Germline CDR1 SGHTA, CDR2 FQGNSA. CDR3 region: CASSRGSQGVGGELFF. The CDR3, as DNA: TGTGCCAGCAGCCGCGGAAGTCAGGGCGTAGGAGGGGAGCTGTTTTTT.